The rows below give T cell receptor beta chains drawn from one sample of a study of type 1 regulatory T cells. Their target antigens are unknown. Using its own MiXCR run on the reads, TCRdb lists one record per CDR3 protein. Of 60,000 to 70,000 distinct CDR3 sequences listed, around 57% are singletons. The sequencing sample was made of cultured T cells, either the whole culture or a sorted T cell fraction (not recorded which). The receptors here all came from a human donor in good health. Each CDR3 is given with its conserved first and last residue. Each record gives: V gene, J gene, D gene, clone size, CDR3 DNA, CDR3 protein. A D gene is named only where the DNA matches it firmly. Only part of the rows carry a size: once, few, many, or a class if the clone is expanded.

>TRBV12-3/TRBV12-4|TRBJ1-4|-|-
TGTGCCAGCAGCAGATGGACTAATGAAAAACTGTTTTTT
CASSRWTNEKLFF
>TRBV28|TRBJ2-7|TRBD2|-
TGTGCCAGCAGTCCACTTGGCCTAGCGGAGAGCTCCTACGAGCAGTACTTC
CASSPLGLAESSYEQYF
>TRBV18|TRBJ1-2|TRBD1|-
TGTGCCAGCTCACCACTCCACGGGACAGCTGACTATGGCTACACCTTC
CASSPLHGTADYGYTF
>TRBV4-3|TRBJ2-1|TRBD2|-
TGCGCCAGCAGCCAACCTAGCGGCCGGCAGTTCTTC
CASSQPSGRQFF
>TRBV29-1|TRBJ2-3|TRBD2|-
TGCAGCACCCCGGTGACTAGCGGCACAGATACGCAGTATTTT
CSTPVTSGTDTQYF
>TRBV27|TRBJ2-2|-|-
TGTGCCACCAAGCCGAGACGGAGTCACACCGGGGAGCTGTTTTTT
CATKPRRSHTGELFF
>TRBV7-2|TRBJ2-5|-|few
TGTGCCAGCAGCTTAGCGGGGACGGACCAAGAGACCCAGTACTTC
CASSLAGTDQETQYF
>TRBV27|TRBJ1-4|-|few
TGTGCCAGCAGTTTGGGGGAGTCGGGCGAAAAACTGTTTTTT
CASSLGESGEKLFF
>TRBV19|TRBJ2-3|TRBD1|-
TGTGCCAGTAGTCGGGACAGGGAAATAGATACGCAGTATTTT
CASSRDREIDTQYF
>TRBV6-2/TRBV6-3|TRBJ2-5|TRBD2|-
TGTGCCAGTAAGCAGACTAGCTCCGGAGGTCGGGAGACCCAGTACTTC
CASKQTSSGGRETQYF
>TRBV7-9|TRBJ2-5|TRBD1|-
TGTGCCAGCAGCCGGGACAGGGTTTCCGAGACCCAGTACTTC
CASSRDRVSETQYF
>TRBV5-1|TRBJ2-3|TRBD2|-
TGCGCCAGCAGCGTAGCGGGAGCTGGAGATACGCAGTATTTT
CASSVAGAGDTQYF
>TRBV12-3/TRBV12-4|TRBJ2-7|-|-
TGTGCCAGCAGTTTAATTGTTGGCGAGCAGTACTTC
CASSLIVGEQYF
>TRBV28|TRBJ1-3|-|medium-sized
TGTGCCACCCGGGGGGGAAACACCATATATTTT
CATRGGNTIYF
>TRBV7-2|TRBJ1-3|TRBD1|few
TGTGCCAGCAGCTTACACCGGGACAGAGGAAACACCATATATTTT
CASSLHRDRGNTIYF
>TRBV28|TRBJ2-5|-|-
TGTGCCAGCAGTTTACCAGGGGAACAAGAGACCCAGTACTTC
CASSLPGEQETQYF
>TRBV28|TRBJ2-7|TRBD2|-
TGTGCCAGCAGTTTATTAAGACTAGCGGGAGGTTCCTACGAGCAGTACTTC
CASSLLRLAGGSYEQYF
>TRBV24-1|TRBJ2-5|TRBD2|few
TGTGCCACCAGTGGGGCTAAGCGGGGGGCCCAAGAGACCCAGTACTTC
CATSGAKRGAQETQYF
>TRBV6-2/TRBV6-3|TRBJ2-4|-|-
TGTGCCAGCAGTGCTCCCCCCAGCGCGACCAAAAACATTCAGTACTTC
CASSAPPSATKNIQYF
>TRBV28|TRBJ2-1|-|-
TGTGCCAGCACCTTGGGGTACGATGAGCAGTTCTTC
CASTLGYDEQFF
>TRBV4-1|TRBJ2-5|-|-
TGCGCCAGCAGCCAAGATAGGCCGGGAGCCGGAGAGACCCAGTACTTC
CASSQDRPGAGETQYF
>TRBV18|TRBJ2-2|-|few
TGTGCCAGCTCACCAGGTAGCATCGGGGAGCTGTTTTTT
CASSPGSIGELFF
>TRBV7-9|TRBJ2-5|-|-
TGTGCCAGCAGTACGGGGCTAGCGAAACAAGAGACCCAGTACTTC
CASSTGLAKQETQYF
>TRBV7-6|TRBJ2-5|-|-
TGTGCCAGCACCTTAGAGGGGGAGACCCAGTACTTC
CASTLEGETQYF
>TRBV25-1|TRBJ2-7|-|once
TGTGCCAGCAGTTACCCTCAGGGGTACGAGCAGTACTTC
CASSYPQGYEQYF
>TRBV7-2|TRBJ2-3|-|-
TGTGCCAGCAGCTCTAGGACGACAGATACGCAGTATTTT
CASSSRTTDTQYF
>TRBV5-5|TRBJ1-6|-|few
TGTGCCAGCAGCCTGGAGAGTAATTCACCCCTCCACTTT
CASSLESNSPLHF
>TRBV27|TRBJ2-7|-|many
TGTGCCAGCAGTTCGTTGGGACTTTTTAACTACGAGCAGTACTTC
CASSSLGLFNYEQYF
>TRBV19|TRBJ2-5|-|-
TGTGCCAGTAGTATAAAAGGGCTTCGCGAGACCCAGTACTTC
CASSIKGLRETQYF
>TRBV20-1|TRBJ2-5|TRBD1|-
TGCAGTGCTAGAGATCCGGCGCGACAGGGGCAAGAGACCCAGTACTTC
CSARDPARQGQETQYF
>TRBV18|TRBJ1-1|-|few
TGTGCCAGCTCACCCGCCCTGGGTTCAGGGTTCACTGAAGCTTTCTTT
CASSPALGSGFTEAFF
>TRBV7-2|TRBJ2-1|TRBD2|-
TGTGCCAGCAGCTTAGCGTCTAGCGGGAGCGACAATGAGCAGTTCTTC
CASSLASSGSDNEQFF
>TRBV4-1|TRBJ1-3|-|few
TGCGCCAGCAGCCAAGGGACGCGGGAGCTCTCGGCTGGAAACACCATATATTTT
CASSQGTRELSAGNTIYF
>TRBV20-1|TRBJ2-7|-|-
TGCAGTGCTACTGCCGACAATCTAAGCGAGCAGTACTTC
CSATADNLSEQYF
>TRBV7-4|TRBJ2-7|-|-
TGTGCCAGCAGCCGACTCGGGGGGCGGCCCTACGAGCAGTACTTC
CASSRLGGRPYEQYF
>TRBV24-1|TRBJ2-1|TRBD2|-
TGTGCCACCAGTGATCCCGGACTAGCGGACCCCGTTGAGCAGTTCTTC
CATSDPGLADPVEQFF
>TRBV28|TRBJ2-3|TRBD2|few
TGTGCCAGCAGTGGGTCTAGCGGGACCGGCACAGATACGCAGTATTTT
CASSGSSGTGTDTQYF
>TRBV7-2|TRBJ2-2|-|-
TGTGCCAGCAGCTTAGTAGGGTGGTCCGTGAACACCGGGGAGCTGTTTTTT
CASSLVGWSVNTGELFF
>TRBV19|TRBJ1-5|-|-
TGTGTCGGCAGCGTGGGCATGCGGCAGCCCCAGCATTTT
CVGSVGMRQPQHF
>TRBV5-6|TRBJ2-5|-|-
TGTGCCAGCAGCTTGCGACGACTGGGCGGAGAGACCCAGTACTTC
CASSLRRLGGETQYF
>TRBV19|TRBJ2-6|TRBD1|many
TGTGCCAGTAGTGCGGGACAGGCCTCTGGGGCCAACGTCCTGACTTTC
CASSAGQASGANVLTF
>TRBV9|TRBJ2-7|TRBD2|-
TGTGCCAGCAGCGTAGATTTGGGCGGGAGCTCCTACAAGCAGTACTTC
CASSVDLGGSSYKQYF
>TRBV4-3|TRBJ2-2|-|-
TGCGCCAGCAGCCAATGGAGGCCTGATTCCGGGGAGCTGTTTTTT
CASSQWRPDSGELFF
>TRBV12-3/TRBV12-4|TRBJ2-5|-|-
TGTGCCAGCAGTTTTGGTTCCCGACAGCAAGAGACCCAGTACTTC
CASSFGSRQQETQYF
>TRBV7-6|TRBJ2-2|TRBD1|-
TGTGCCAGCAGCCATGGACAGGGGGTCACCGGGGAGCTGTTTTTT
CASSHGQGVTGELFF
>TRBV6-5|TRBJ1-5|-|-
TGTGCCAGCAGCCGATCTCCGGGTAGCAATCAGCCCCAGCATTTT
CASSRSPGSNQPQHF
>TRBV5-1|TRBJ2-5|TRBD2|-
TGCGCCAGCAGCAGTGGGATCCAAGCGGGAGCGTCCCAAGAGACCCAGTACTTC
CASSSGIQAGASQETQYF
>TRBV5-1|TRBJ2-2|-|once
TGCGCCAGCGGGAGACTGGCGAACACCGGGGAGCTGTTTTTT
CASGRLANTGELFF
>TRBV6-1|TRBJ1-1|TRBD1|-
TGTGCCAGCACGGGATGGGGGACAGGGCCCAGGGGCACTGAAGCTTTCTTT
CASTGWGTGPRGTEAFF
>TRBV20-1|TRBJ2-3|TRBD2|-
TGCAGTGCTCCCCTAGCGGGAGCGAGCACAGATACGCAGTATTTT
CSAPLAGASTDTQYF
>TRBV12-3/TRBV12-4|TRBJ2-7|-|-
TGTGCCAGCAGTGCCCCCTACGAGCAGTACTTC
CASSAPYEQYF